This entry lists 14 T cell receptor beta chains sequenced from one sample in a study of Graves' ophthalmopathy and Graves' hyperthyroidism. Transcripts of RNA were the source for amplifying TCR beta CDR3 regions. HTBI primers primed a first-round RT-PCR, and a second-round multiplex PCR followed. TCRdb re-analysed the multiplex PCR reads in MiXCR, keeping a single row per CDR3 protein. This sample has around 600,000 distinct CDR3 sequences; about 41% occur once, and the top ten carry roughly 3%. The material sequenced was peripheral blood. The receptors shown here come from an adult man with Graves' ophthalmopathy.

At least ten counts were recorded for this clonotype. This chain joins TRBV7-9 and TRBJ1-2, with 11 positions matching TRBD1. This CDR3 has 13 residues. Germline values: CDR1 SEHNR, CDR2 FQNEAQ (reference sequence). Trimming removed 9 bases from V and 7 bases from J; junction bases left unmatched: 7. Here the CDR3 DNA reads TGTGCCAGGGGCCGGGACAGGGGGTCTGGCTACACCTTC. As protein: CARGRDRGSGYTF.

This sequence joins TRBV7-9 and TRBJ1-1; tentative D call: TRBD1 (5 bases). Trimming stripped 1 base from V and 8 bases from J, with 14 bases between. Looked up from germline, CDR1 is SEHNR and CDR2 is FQNEAQ (reference sequence). The CDR3 contains 14 residues. The chain's CDR3 is CASSLGGATAEAFF. The CDR3 DNA reads as TGTGCCAGCAGCTTAGGAGGGGCGACGGCAGAAGCTTTCTTT.

The gene calls are TRBV7-3 and TRBJ1-2; 11 bases fit TRBD1. Trimming removed 2 bases from V and 6 bases from J; junction bases left unmatched: 5. The CDR3 contains 15 residues. The germline V gene encodes CDR1 SGHTA and CDR2 FQGTGA. CDR3 nucleotide sequence: TGTGCCAGCAGCTTAGGACAGGGGGCGCAACATGGCTACACCTTC. Its protein is CASSLGQGAQHGYTF.

In this sample, this clonotype turned up many times. The chain uses TRBV5-1 and TRBJ2-7; D not certain. The CDR3 covers 12 residues. Germline V gives CDR1 SGHRS, CDR2 YFSETQ. The germline V and J ends were trimmed by 3 bases and 7 bases, with 11 bases remaining between them. The chain's CDR3 is CASSSQTQEQYF. For the CDR3, the DNA is TGCGCCAGCAGCTCGCAGACTCAAGAGCAGTACTTC.

In regard to this clonotype: It is likely a read error, because the conserved phenylalanine at the end of the CDR3 is missing. The limits of the CDR3 on the DNA are not certain, so only TCRdb's listed CDR3 is given. The genes are TRBV9 and TRBJ1-6; the table calls TRBD1, which could not be checked here. Including both end residues, the CDR3 is 8 amino acids long. Germline loops: CDR1 SGDLS, CDR2 YYNGEE. CDR3 in amino acids: CASSLSGR.

This clonotype was counted many times. The chain recombines TRBV7-9 with TRBJ1-1, with a tentative D call TRBD1 (6 bases). Trimming shortened V by 4 bases and J by 1 base, and 13 bases separated the two germline ends. This CDR3 comprises 15 residues. CDR1 is SEHNR, CDR2 FQNEAQ, per germline (reference sequence). As DNA, the CDR3 is TGTGCCAGCAGCTCTACAGGACAGCCGAACACTGAAGCTTTCTTT. Its protein is CASSSTGQPNTEAFF.

The table lists this clonotype with a count of one. This sequence joins TRBV5-1 and TRBJ1-2; 9 bases match TRBD1. Germline V gene sequence: CDR1 SGHRS, CDR2 YFSETQ. The CDR3 is 16 residues long. V lost 3 bases, J lost 7 bases, and 13 bases stayed unmatched. The CDR3 sequence: CASSSTGQGRGGGYTF. The CDR3 nucleotides are TGCGCCAGCAGCTCAACGGGACAGGGACGAGGAGGTGGCTACACCTTC.

This clonotype was detected ten times or more. J is TRBJ2-5 and V is TRBV6-6, with 11 nucleotides matching TRBD2. The J segment lost 0 bases and the V segment lost 7 bases, leaving 1 base of the junction unmatched. Per the germline V gene, CDR1 is MNHNY and CDR2 is SVGAGI (reference sequence). This CDR3 is built from 14 residues. The CDR3 DNA is TGTGCCAGCAAACTAGCGGGGGACCAAGAGACCCAGTACTTC. Its protein product is CASKLAGDQETQYF.

This clonotype appeared a few times. The chain uses TRBV5-6 and TRBJ2-7; 8 nucleotides agree with TRBD2. Losses at the gene ends were 4 bases for V and 0 bases for J; bases not matched to a gene: 9. CDR3 length: 16 amino acids. Looked up from germline, CDR1 is SGHDT and CDR2 is YYEEEE. Here the CDR3 reads CASSRIAGRSSYEQYF. CDR3 sequence (DNA): TGTGCCAGCAGCCGAATAGCGGGACGCAGCTCCTACGAGCAGTACTTC.

J is TRBJ2-5 and V is TRBV20-1; D possibly corresponds to TRBD2 (5 bases). The tail of the sequence fits TRBJ2-7 better, so the J call may be wrong. This CDR3 spans 13 amino acids. Germline V CDR1 and CDR2: DFQATT, SNEGSKA (reference sequence). The CDR3 nucleotides are TGCAGTGCTAGAAGCGGTCAACACTTCGAGCAGTACTTC. Its translation is CSARSGQHFEQYF.

Only a few counts were recorded for this clonotype. The chain employs TRBV7-9 and TRBJ1-2, with D perhaps matching TRBD1 (6 bases). CDR1 is SEHNR, CDR2 FQNEAQ, per germline (reference sequence). Deletions cut 2 bases from V and 6 bases from J, with 13 bases between. There are 14 residues in the CDR3. The CDR3 DNA follows: TGTGCCAGCAGCTTAAACAGGGACCCCAATGGCTACACCTTC. Amino acid sequence: CASSLNRDPNGYTF.

This clonotype was detected many times. This chain uses TRBV12-3 or TRBV12-4 with TRBJ2-7; no definite D call. The CDR3 sequence is 14 residues long. Trimming removed 2 bases from V and 4 bases from J, with 12 bases in between. The chain's CDR3 is CASSLNPAGYEQYF. The CDR3 nucleotides read TGTGCCAGCAGTTTAAATCCCGCCGGGTACGAGCAGTACTTC.

The chain uses TRBV7-9 and TRBJ1-3; TRBD1 matches at 8 bases. Trimming took 5 bases from V and 5 from J; bases not matched to a gene: 8. This CDR3 has 15 residues. Per the germline V gene, CDR1 is SEHNR and CDR2 is FQNEAQ (reference sequence). The DNA of the CDR3 is TGTGCCAGCAGCCTCGGACAGGGCCTGAGAAACACCATATATTTT. Protein product: CASSLGQGLRNTIYF. Looking up the rest from reference TRBV7-9 and TRBJ1-3 gives the full variable domain: DTGVSQNPRHKITKRGQNVTFRCDPISEHNRLYWYRQTLGQGPEFLTYFQNEAQLEKSRLLSDRFSAERPKGSFSTLEIQRTEQGDSAMYLCASSLGQGLRNTIYFGEGSWLTVV.

This clonotype was seen more than once but under ten times. This chain links TRBV10-3 with TRBJ2-2; the match to TRBD2 covers 12 bases. This CDR3 has 18 amino acids. Germline CDR1 is ENHRY and CDR2 is SYGVKD. J lost 4 bases, V lost 3 bases, and 9 bases had no gene match. Here the CDR3 DNA reads TGTGCCATCAGTGACCCTAGCGGGAGGGCCGGGGGCACCGGGGAGCTGTTTTTT. It yields the protein CAISDPSGRAGGTGELFF.